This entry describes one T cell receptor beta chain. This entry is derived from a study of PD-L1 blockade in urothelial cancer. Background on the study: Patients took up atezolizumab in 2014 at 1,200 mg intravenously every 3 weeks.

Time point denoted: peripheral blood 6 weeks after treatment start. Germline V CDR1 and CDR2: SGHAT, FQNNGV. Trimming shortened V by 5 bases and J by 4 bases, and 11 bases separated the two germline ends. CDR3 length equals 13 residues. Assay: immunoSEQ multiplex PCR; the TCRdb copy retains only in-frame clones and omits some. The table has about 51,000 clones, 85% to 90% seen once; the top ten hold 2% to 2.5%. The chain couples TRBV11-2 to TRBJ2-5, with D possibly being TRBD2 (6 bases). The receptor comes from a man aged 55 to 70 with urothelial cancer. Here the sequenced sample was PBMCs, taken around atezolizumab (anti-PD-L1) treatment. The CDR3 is CASSRGTLETQYF. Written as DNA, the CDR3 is TGTGCCAGCAGCCGGGGGACGTTAGAGACCCAGTACTTC.